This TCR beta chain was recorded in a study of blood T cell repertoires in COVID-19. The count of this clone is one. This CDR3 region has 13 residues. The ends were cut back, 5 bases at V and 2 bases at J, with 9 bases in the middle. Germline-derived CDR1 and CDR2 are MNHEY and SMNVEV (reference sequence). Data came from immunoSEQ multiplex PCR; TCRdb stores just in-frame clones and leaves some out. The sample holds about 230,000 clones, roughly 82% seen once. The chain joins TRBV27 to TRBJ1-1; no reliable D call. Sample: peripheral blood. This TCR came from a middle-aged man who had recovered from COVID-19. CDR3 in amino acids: CASSPYINTEAFF. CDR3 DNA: TGTGCCAGCAGTCCTTACATAAACACTGAAGCTTTCTTT.